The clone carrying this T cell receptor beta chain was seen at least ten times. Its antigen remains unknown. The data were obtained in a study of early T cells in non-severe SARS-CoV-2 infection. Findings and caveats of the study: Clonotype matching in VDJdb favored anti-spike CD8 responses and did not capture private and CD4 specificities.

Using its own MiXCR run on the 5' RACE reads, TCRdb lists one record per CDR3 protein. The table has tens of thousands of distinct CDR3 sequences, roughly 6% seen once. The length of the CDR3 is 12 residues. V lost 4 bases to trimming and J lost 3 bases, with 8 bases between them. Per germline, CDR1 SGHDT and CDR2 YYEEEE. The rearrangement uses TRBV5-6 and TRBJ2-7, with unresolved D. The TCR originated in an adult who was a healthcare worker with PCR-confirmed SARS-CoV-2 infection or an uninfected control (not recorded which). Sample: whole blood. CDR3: CASSRRLYEQYF. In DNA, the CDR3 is TGTGCCAGCAGCAGGAGACTCTACGAGCAGTACTTC.